The clone carrying this T cell receptor (beta chain) turned up a few times. The sample contains more than one DNA sequence encoding this CDR3. The CDR3 consists of 15 residues. Germline V gives CDR1 SGHRS, CDR2 YFSETQ. V lost 1 base and J 0 bases, leaving 8 bases between the germline ends. This entry belongs to a study of blood T cell repertoires in COVID-19. Study at large: The study drew acute and convalescent COVID-19 samples from the United States, Italy and Spain.

In the original workflow: Scientists estimated how many nucleated cells there were by amplifying reference gene primers. Clones were sequenced by immunoSEQ multiplex PCR, and TCRdb holds only the in-frame ones, with some missing. V and J calls and clone size are copied from that table; D and trimming were computed from the DNA. The table shows a few hundred thousand clones, with 88% occurring only once. The sequence came from a woman aged 70 to 79 with COVID-19, enrolled during active disease. Sequencing was carried out using peripheral blood. This rearrangement joins TRBV5-1 to TRBJ2-1; weak D call: TRBD2 (5 bases). The CDR3 sequence: CASSLSGSSYNEQFF. The CDR3 bases are TGCGCCAGCAGCTTGAGCGGAAGCTCCTACAATGAGCAGTTCTTC. Variable domain in full (rest from reference TRBV5-1 and TRBJ2-1): KAGVTQTPRYLIKTRGQQVTLSCSPISGHRSVSWYQQTPGQGLQFLFEYFSETQRNKGNFPGRFSGRQFSNSRSEMNVSTLELGDSALYLCASSLSGSSYNEQFFGPGTRLTVL.